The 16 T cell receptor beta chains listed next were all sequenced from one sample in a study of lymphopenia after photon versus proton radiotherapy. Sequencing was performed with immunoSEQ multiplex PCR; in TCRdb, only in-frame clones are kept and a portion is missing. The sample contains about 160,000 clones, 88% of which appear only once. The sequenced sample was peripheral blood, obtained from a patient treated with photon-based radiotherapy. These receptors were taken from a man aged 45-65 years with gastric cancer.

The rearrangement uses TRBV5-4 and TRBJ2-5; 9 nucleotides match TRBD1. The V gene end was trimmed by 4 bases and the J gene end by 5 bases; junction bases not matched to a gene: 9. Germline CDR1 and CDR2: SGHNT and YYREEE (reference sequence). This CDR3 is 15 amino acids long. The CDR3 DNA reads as TGTGCCAGCAGCCCAACGGGACAGGGAGGTGAGACCCAGTACTTC. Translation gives CASSPTGQGGETQYF.

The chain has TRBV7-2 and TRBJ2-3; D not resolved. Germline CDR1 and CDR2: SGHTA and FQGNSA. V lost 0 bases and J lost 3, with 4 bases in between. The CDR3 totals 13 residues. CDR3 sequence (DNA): TGTGCCAGCAGCTTAGCGTGGACAGATACGCAGTATTTT. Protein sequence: CASSLAWTDTQYF.

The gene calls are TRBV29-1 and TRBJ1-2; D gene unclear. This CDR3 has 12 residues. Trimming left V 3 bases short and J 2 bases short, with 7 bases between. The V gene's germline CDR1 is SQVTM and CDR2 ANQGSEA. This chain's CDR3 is CSVEIRNYGYTF. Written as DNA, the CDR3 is TGCAGCGTTGAGATACGAAACTATGGCTACACCTTC.

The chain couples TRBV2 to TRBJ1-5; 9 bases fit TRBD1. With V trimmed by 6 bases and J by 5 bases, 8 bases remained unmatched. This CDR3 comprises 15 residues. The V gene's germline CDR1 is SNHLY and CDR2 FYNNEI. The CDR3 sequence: CASSSTGGGDQPQHF. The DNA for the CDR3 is TGTGCCAGCAGCTCGACAGGGGGTGGAGATCAGCCCCAGCATTTT.

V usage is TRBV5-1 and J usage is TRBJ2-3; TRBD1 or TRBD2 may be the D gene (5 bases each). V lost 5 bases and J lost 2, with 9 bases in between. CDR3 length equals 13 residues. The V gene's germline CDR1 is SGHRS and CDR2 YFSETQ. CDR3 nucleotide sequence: TGCGCCAGCAGTCCGGGACCCACAGATACGCAGTATTTT. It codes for CASSPGPTDTQYF.

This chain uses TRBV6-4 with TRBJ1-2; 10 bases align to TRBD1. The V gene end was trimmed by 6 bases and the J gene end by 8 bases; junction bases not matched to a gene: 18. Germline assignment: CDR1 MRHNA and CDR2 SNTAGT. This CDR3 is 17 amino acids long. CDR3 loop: CASRAHLGSTGGEGYTF. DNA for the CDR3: TGTGCCAGCAGGGCCCATCTAGGGTCGACAGGGGGCGAGGGCTACACCTTC.

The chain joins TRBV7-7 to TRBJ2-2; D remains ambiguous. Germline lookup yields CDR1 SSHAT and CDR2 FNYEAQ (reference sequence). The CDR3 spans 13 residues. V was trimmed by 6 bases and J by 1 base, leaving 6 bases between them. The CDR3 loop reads CASSVGNTGELFF. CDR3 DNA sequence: TGTGCCAGCAGTGTAGGGAACACCGGGGAGCTGTTTTTT.

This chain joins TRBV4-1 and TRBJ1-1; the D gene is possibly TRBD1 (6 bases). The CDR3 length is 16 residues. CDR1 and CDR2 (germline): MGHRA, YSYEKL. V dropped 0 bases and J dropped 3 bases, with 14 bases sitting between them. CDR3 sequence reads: CASSQDWATGYTEAFF. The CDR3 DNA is TGCGCCAGCAGCCAAGATTGGGCCACAGGGTACACTGAAGCTTTCTTT.

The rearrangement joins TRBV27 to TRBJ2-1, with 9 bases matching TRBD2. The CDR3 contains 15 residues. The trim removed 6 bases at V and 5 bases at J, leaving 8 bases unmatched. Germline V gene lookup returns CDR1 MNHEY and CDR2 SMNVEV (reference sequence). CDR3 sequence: CASSPRGLANNEQFF. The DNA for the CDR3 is TGTGCCAGCAGCCCCCGGGGACTAGCTAACAATGAGCAGTTCTTC.

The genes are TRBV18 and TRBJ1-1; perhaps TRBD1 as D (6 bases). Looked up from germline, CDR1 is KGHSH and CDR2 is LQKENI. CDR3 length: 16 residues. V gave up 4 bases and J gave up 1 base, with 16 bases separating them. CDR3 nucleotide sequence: TGTGCCAGCTCACTAACGGGGGGGCAAAAGAACACTGAAGCTTTCTTT. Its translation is CASSLTGGQKNTEAFF.

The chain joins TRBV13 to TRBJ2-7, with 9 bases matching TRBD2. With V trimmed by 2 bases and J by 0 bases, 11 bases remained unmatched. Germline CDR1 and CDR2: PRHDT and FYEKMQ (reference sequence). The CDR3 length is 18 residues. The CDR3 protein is CASSLRREGRSNSYEQYF. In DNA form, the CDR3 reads TGTGCCAGCAGCTTAAGGCGGGAGGGCCGATCGAACTCCTACGAGCAGTACTTC.

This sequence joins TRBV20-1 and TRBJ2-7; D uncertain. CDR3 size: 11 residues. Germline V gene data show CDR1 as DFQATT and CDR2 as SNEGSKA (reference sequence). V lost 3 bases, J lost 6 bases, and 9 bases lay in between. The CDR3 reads CSASARSEQYF. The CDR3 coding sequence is TGCAGTGCTAGTGCGCGGAGCGAGCAGTACTTC.

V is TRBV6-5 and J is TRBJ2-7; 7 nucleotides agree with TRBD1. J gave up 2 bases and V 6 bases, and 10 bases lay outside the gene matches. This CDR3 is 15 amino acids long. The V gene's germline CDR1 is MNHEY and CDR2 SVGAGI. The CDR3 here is CASRGRHRGTYEQYF. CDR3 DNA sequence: TGTGCCAGCAGGGGAAGACACAGGGGTACCTACGAGCAGTACTTC.

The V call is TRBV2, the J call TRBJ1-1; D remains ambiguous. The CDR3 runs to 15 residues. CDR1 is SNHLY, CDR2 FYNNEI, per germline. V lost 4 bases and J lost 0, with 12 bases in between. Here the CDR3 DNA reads TGTGCCAGCAGTGCACTGAGGGAGGTGAACACTGAAGCTTTCTTT. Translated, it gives CASSALREVNTEAFF.

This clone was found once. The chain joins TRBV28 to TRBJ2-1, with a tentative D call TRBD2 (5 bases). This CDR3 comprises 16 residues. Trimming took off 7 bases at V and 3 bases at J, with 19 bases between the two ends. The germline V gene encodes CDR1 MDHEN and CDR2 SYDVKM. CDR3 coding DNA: TGTGCCAGCACTTCCTTGGAGGCACAAGGCTACAATGAGCAGTTCTTC. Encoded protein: CASTSLEAQGYNEQFF.

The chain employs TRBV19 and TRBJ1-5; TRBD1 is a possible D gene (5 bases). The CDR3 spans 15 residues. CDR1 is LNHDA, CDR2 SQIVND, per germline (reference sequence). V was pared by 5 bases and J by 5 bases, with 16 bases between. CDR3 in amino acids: CASSRGEWVDQPQHF. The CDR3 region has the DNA TGTGCCAGTAGTCGAGGGGAATGGGTTGATCAGCCCCAGCATTTT.